This paragraph reports one T cell receptor beta chain. Both 60 Vbeta primers and 13 Jbeta primers went into the PCR. Sequenced by immunoSEQ multiplex PCR; TCRdb stores in-frame clones only, minus some. This sample has around 120,000 clones, with 50% to 70% found just once. The sample is drawn from a study of cytomegalovirus exposure and HLA in healthy donors. The clonotype comes from a woman aged 40 to 55 in good health and CMV-seropositive. Specimen: PBMCs.

CDR3 protein: CASSLGSREQFF. Written as DNA, the CDR3 is TGTGCCAGCAGCTTGGGTAGCCGTGAGCAGTTCTTC. V gene TRBV7-3 combines with J gene TRBJ2-1; unclear D gene. CDR1 and CDR2 from the germline V gene are SGHTA and FQGTGA. The CDR3 is made up of 12 amino acids. Deletions cut 3 bases from V and 9 bases from J, with 9 bases between.